This TCR beta chain is drawn from a study of T cell responses to AZD1222 COVID-19 vaccine. Points from the study as a whole: Vaccine-associated CD4 TCRs spanned spike, dominant at 160-218 and 743-854.

Measured with immunoSEQ multiplex PCR; TCRdb has only the in-frame clones, and not every one. The data contain about 140,000 clones, over 85% of them singletons. About this clone: The antigen is undetermined.

This clonotype originated in an adult who received the AZD1222 COVID-19 vaccine. Sequenced here: peripheral blood, sampled 28 days after the second AZD1222 dose.

CDR3 in amino acids: CASSDPLAAGYGYTF. In DNA, the CDR3 is TGTGCCAGCAGCGATCCCCTGGCAGCCGGGTATGGCTACACCTTC. This sequence joins TRBV9 and TRBJ1-2; D gene uncertain. CDR1 SGDLS and CDR2 YYNGEE come from the germline V gene. Trimming shortened V by 3 bases and J by 5 bases, and 17 bases separated the two germline ends. The CDR3 runs 15 residues.